The T cell receptor beta chain under discussion was sequenced for a study of early T cells in non-severe SARS-CoV-2 infection. Overall study context: Sequencing targeted bulk RNA from unsorted whole blood, leaving chains unpaired.

Individual cDNA molecules received unique molecular identifiers. TCRdb reprocessed the 5' RACE reads via MiXCR and lists one record per CDR3 protein. Here the sample spans 35,000 to 45,000 distinct CDR3 sequences, around 6.5% being singletons. Overall study findings and caveats: Matching with VDJdb favored anti-spike CD8 responses (missing private and CD4 specificities).

There are many counts of this clonotype. Its antigen is still unknown. V was pared by 3 bases and J by 8 bases, with 14 bases between. Germline CDR1 DFQATT, CDR2 SNEGSKA (reference sequence). The CDR3 runs 13 residues. The gene calls are TRBV20-1 and TRBJ2-1; unclear D gene. The sequences come from whole blood, collected at baseline. The sequence was obtained from an adult who was a healthcare worker with PCR-confirmed SARS-CoV-2 infection or an uninfected control (not recorded which). The CDR3 region has the DNA TGCAGTGCTAGCCACTGGCGGCGGTATGAGCAGTTCTTC. Protein: CSASHWRRYEQFF.